These 21 T cell receptor beta chains share one sample of origin, sequenced in a study of blood T cell repertoires in COVID-19. Here immunoSEQ multiplex PCR was the method, and the copy in TCRdb shows in-frame clones only, minus some. Of roughly 110,000 clones listed, about 85% are singletons. Sequences were obtained from peripheral blood. The receptors were gathered from a human donor in a cohort sampled during active COVID-19.

This clone has more than one count but fewer than ten. The chain joins TRBV11-2 to TRBJ1-5; 8 nucleotides match TRBD1. Germline CDR1 and CDR2: SGHAT and FQNNGV. The CDR3 loop spans 15 amino acids. With V trimmed by 5 bases and J by 3 bases, 6 bases remained unmatched. CDR3 loop: CASSTQGALNQPQHF. In DNA, the CDR3 is TGTGCCAGCAGCACCCAGGGGGCTCTCAATCAGCCCCAGCATTTT.

This sequence joins TRBV5-6 and TRBJ2-3; D not certain. The CDR3 runs to 12 residues. CDR1 is SGHDT, CDR2 YYEEEE, per germline. Between the trimmed V and J ends, which lost 4 bases and 6 bases, there was a span of 9 bases. The CDR3 protein is CASSPPGDTQYF. In DNA form, the CDR3 reads TGTGCCAGCAGCCCCCCGGGTGATACGCAGTATTTT. Supplemented by reference TRBV5-6 and TRBJ2-3, the full variable domain reads DAGVTQSPTHLIKTRGQQVTLRCSPKSGHDTVSWYQQALGQGPQFIFQYYEEEERQRGNFPDRFSGHQFPNYSSELNVNALLLGDSALYLCASSPPGDTQYFGPGTRLTVL.

This chain joins TRBV5-1 and TRBJ1-1; a weak D match, TRBD1 (6 bases). This CDR3 has 12 amino acids. V lost 4 bases, J lost 7 bases, and 11 bases lay in between. The germline V gene encodes CDR1 SGHRS and CDR2 YFSETQ. CDR3 in DNA: TGCGCCAGCAGCCCCCAGGGGAATGAAGCTTTCTTT. Translated, it gives CASSPQGNEAFF.

The chain employs TRBV2 and TRBJ1-2; D remains unclear. The CDR3 runs to 15 residues. V was cut by 4 bases and J by 0 bases, with 12 bases left in between. The germline CDR1 and CDR2 sequences are SNHLY and FYNNEI. The CDR3 is CASSVAGEANYGYTF. The CDR3 DNA is TGTGCCAGCAGTGTGGCTGGAGAAGCTAACTATGGCTACACCTTC.

The gene calls are TRBV19 and TRBJ1-2; 9 nucleotides align to TRBD1. The germline gives CDR1 LNHDA, CDR2 SQIVND (reference sequence). J was trimmed by 0 bases and V by 7 bases; bases with no gene match: 12. The CDR3 totals 17 residues. CDR3 loop: CASTGQGNSLANYGYTF. In DNA, the CDR3 is TGTGCCAGTACGGGACAGGGAAACTCACTAGCTAACTATGGCTACACCTTC. The full variable domain, rest sourced from reference TRBV19 and TRBJ1-2, is DGGITQSPKYLFRKEGQNVTLSCEQNLNHDAMYWYRQDPGQGLRLIYYSQIVNDFQKGDIAEGYSVSREKKESFPLTVTSAQKNPTAFYLCASTGQGNSLANYGYTFGSGTRLTVV.

The chain couples TRBV28 to TRBJ1-2; D remains ambiguous. Germline V gives CDR1 MDHEN, CDR2 SYDVKM. The V and J ends lost 7 bases and 4 bases respectively, with 19 bases between them. There are 15 residues in the CDR3. Here the CDR3 reads CASTNIAGIAYGYTF. The CDR3 nucleotides read TGTGCCAGCACAAACATCGCCGGGATCGCCTATGGCTACACCTTC.

J is TRBJ1-3 and V is TRBV3-1 (or the pseudogene TRBV3-2), with D possibly matching TRBD1 (5 bases). The germline V and J ends were trimmed by 4 bases and 2 bases, with 12 bases remaining between them. CDR1 and CDR2 from the germline V gene are LGHDT and YNNKEL (reference sequence). There are 15 residues in the CDR3. CDR3 DNA sequence: TGTGCCAGCAGCCGCGGGGCGGGTGCTGGAAACACCATATATTTT. The encoded protein is CASSRGAGAGNTIYF.

This chain joins TRBV28 and TRBJ2-1; 7 positions match TRBD2. This CDR3 region has 14 residues. Germline loops: CDR1 MDHEN, CDR2 SYDVKM. Trimming took 7 bases from V and 3 from J; bases not matched to a gene: 6. As DNA, the CDR3 is TGTGCCAGCACCGCCCCGGGGGGCTACAATGAGCAGTTCTTC. Protein: CASTAPGGYNEQFF.

The chain combines TRBV18 with TRBJ2-3; 7 nucleotides line up with TRBD2. V lost 1 base and J lost 0; bases outside the gene matches: 4. In germline, CDR1 is KGHSH, CDR2 LQKENI. The CDR3 runs to 16 residues. The CDR3 DNA sequence: TGTGCCAGCTCACCACGCCCTAGCGGTAGCACAGATACGCAGTATTTT. This sequence encodes CASSPRPSGSTDTQYF.

The chain joins TRBV28 to TRBJ2-1; D is possibly TRBD2 (5 bases). The ends were cut back, 3 bases at V and 9 bases at J, with 15 bases in the middle. CDR3 length: 14 residues. From germline, CDR1 is MDHEN and CDR2 SYDVKM. The CDR3 loop is CASSFPSPGIEQFF. The CDR3 nucleotides read TGTGCCAGCAGTTTTCCCTCGCCCGGGATTGAGCAGTTCTTC.

This rearrangement joins TRBV4-3 to TRBJ2-1; unclear D gene. Deletions cut 1 base from V and 3 bases from J, with 4 bases between. The CDR3 totals 13 residues. In germline, CDR1 is LGHNA, CDR2 YSLEER. The CDR3 DNA sequence: TGCGCCAGCAGCCAAGCCCGCTACAATGAGCAGTTCTTC. Translation gives CASSQARYNEQFF.

The rearrangement links TRBV19 to TRBJ1-2; possibly TRBD1 for D (6 bases). Trimming left V 3 bases short and J 4 bases short, with 12 bases between. CDR3 length: 14 amino acids. Germline loops: CDR1 LNHDA, CDR2 SQIVND (reference sequence). In nucleotides, the CDR3 is TGTGCCAGTAGTATGGGGGCAGCGACCTATGGCTACACCTTC. It yields the protein CASSMGAATYGYTF.

The chain is built from TRBV15 and TRBJ2-2; the match to TRBD2 covers 8 bases. This CDR3 is 15 amino acids long. The germline gives CDR1 LNHNV, CDR2 YYDKDF (reference sequence). The ends lost 4 bases at V and 0 bases at J; junction bases unmatched: 1. The CDR3 coding sequence is TGTGCCACCAGCATTAGCGGGGCGAACACCGGGGAGCTGTTTTTT. It codes for CATSISGANTGELFF.

The chain combines TRBV13 with TRBJ2-3; tentatively, D is TRBD2 (5 bases). Trimming took off 5 bases at V and 2 bases at J, with 17 bases between the two ends. Germline V gene lookup returns CDR1 PRHDT and CDR2 FYEKMQ (reference sequence). The CDR3 extends over 16 amino acids. The CDR3 DNA reads as TGTGCCAGCAGCCTTACTAGTCTAGGAAACACAGATACGCAGTATTTT. Encoded protein: CASSLTSLGNTDTQYF.

The CDR3 bases are TGTGCCAGCAGCCGACCCGGGACAGGGGAGAGCGGCTACACCTTC. Translated: CASSRPGTGESGYTF. The chain carries TRBV11-2 and TRBJ1-2, with 10 bases aligning to TRBD1. This CDR3 is built from 15 residues. Germline V gives CDR1 SGHAT, CDR2 FQNNGV. J was trimmed by 8 bases and V by 5 bases; bases with no gene match: 11.

The V and J genes are TRBV23-1 and TRBJ1-1; the match to TRBD1 covers 7 bases. TRBV23-1 is an ORF, with its function uncertain. The CDR3 length is 15 residues. With V trimmed by 6 bases and J by 3 bases, 10 bases remained unmatched. In DNA, the CDR3 is TGCGCCAGCAGGCGGGACAGACTTGTCGACACTGAAGCTTTCTTT. This encodes CASRRDRLVDTEAFF.

This chain connects TRBV25-1 to TRBJ2-7; D remains unclear. Germline lookup yields CDR1 MGHDK and CDR2 SYGVNS. V dropped 6 bases and J dropped 4 bases, with 10 bases sitting between them. There are 12 residues in the CDR3. DNA for the CDR3: TGTGCCAGCAGAAAAGGAGAGTACGAGCAGTACTTC. Translating it yields CASRKGEYEQYF.

The V and J genes are TRBV27 and TRBJ1-2; 7 bases line up with TRBD1. J was trimmed by 7 bases and V by 5 bases; bases with no gene match: 7. The length of the CDR3 is 13 residues. Germline CDR1 MNHEY, CDR2 SMNVEV (reference sequence). In nucleotides, the CDR3 is TGTGCCAGCAGTCCTGGGACAGTTGGTGGCTACACCTTC. This encodes CASSPGTVGGYTF.

The chain employs TRBV5-6 and TRBJ1-3; D is undetermined. The germline V gene has CDR1 SGHDT and CDR2 YYEEEE. Deletions cut 4 bases from V and 4 bases from J, with 9 bases between. The CDR3 is 13 amino acids. CDR3 bases: TGTGCCAGCAGCCTACCATGGGGAAACACCATATATTTT. As protein: CASSLPWGNTIYF.

This chain joins TRBV6-5 and TRBJ2-1, with 10 bases that match TRBD1. CDR1 and CDR2 (germline): MNHEY, SVGAGI. V was pared by 9 bases and J by 6 bases, with 8 bases of the junction left unmatched. There are 14 residues in the CDR3. The CDR3 loop is CASQGTGDRNEQFF. The CDR3, as DNA: TGTGCCAGTCAGGGGACAGGGGATCGCAATGAGCAGTTCTTC.

The chain links TRBV19 to TRBJ1-2; tentatively, D is TRBD1 (6 bases). V gave up 8 bases and J gave up 3 bases, with 16 bases separating them. From germline, CDR1 is LNHDA and CDR2 SQIVND (reference sequence). CDR3 length equals 14 residues. The CDR3 protein is CASQPPTGYYGYTF. CDR3 sequence (DNA): TGTGCCAGTCAACCACCTACAGGGTACTATGGCTACACCTTC.